What follows is one T cell receptor beta chain and its context. The antigen is not known. V was clipped by 3 bases and J by 1 base, with 11 bases between them. This CDR3 contains 15 residues. Looked up from germline, CDR1 is SGHNT and CDR2 is YYREEE (reference sequence). Patients showing uncontrolled infection, other autoimmune disease, pregnancy or lactation were ineligible. The data originate from a study of T cells in Graves' hyperthyroidism and ophthalmopathy. Points from the study as a whole: Classification by a 13 V-J model distinguished ophthalmopathy from stable hyperthyroidism. Also found in blood were most expanded thyroid clonotypes above 0.001. Onset of ophthalmopathy came a median roughly 6.5 months after the model predicted it.

RNA transcripts provided the source from which TCR beta CDR3 regions were amplified. Primed by the HTBI set, a first-round RT-PCR was run on the TCR CDR3. In TCRdb, the multiplex PCR reads were re-called with MiXCR into one record per CDR3 protein. Seen here are 600,000 to 700,000 distinct CDR3 sequences, about 45% observed once, and the top ten hold roughly 7.2%. The chain has TRBV5-4 and TRBJ1-3; perhaps TRBD1 as D (6 bases). The TCR was taken from an adult man with Graves' disease, either hyperthyroidism or ophthalmopathy (not recorded which). The sample comprised peripheral blood or thyroid tissue (not recorded which). CDR3: CASSSPGDSGNTIYF. CDR3 nucleotide sequence: TGTGCCAGCAGCTCCCCAGGGGATTCTGGAAACACCATATATTTT.